These 8 T cell receptor beta chains were sequenced from one sample in a study of OX40 agonist ivuxolimab in advanced cancers. TCRdb's copy holds only in-frame clones and misses some; the assay was immunoSEQ multiplex PCR. This table has around 100,000 clones, around 93% appearing once. The sample in question was CD4+ or CD8+ T cells sorted from blood, obtained in a trial of the OX40 agonist ivuxolimab. Every receptor here comes from an adult with an advanced solid tumor such as melanoma, head and neck, liver or kidney cancer.

The chain links TRBV7-2 to TRBJ2-2; D not resolved. The germline V gene has CDR1 SGHTA and CDR2 FQGNSA. This CDR3 comprises 16 residues. Trimming removed 5 bases at V and 6 bases at J, with 19 bases between. The CDR3 here is CASSPASVGRAGELFF. The CDR3 coding sequence is TGTGCCAGCAGCCCCGCCAGCGTCGGTAGAGCCGGGGAGCTGTTTTTT.

V and J are TRBV7-2 and TRBJ2-1; TRBD1 matches 10 bases. From germline, CDR1 is SGHTA and CDR2 FQGNSA. Trimming at V came to 5 bases and at J to 3 bases, leaving 7 bases not matched to a gene. The CDR3 runs 16 residues. The CDR3 region has the DNA TGTGCCAGCAGCAAAGACCGGGACAGGGGCTACAATGAGCAGTTCTTC. Encoded protein: CASSKDRDRGYNEQFF.

The chain joins TRBV13 to TRBJ1-1; D unresolved. This CDR3 has 13 amino acids. V was trimmed by 5 bases and J by 7 bases, leaving 14 bases between them. Germline values: CDR1 PRHDT, CDR2 FYEKMQ (reference sequence). As DNA, the CDR3 is TGTGCCAGCAGCCGATCACGTGTATTTGAAGCTTTCTTT. This codes for CASSRSRVFEAFF. Full variable domain (remainder filled in from reference TRBV13 and TRBJ1-1): AAGVIQSPRHLIKEKRETATLKCYPIPRHDTVYWYQQGPGQDPQFLISFYEKMQSDKGSIPDRFSAQQFSDYHSELNMSSLELGDSALYFCASSRSRVFEAFFGQGTRLTVV.

This rearrangement joins TRBV7-2 to TRBJ2-7; the D call may be TRBD1 or TRBD2 (5 bases each). The CDR3 is made up of 13 amino acids. Germline V gives CDR1 SGHTA, CDR2 FQGNSA. With 5 bases removed from V and 2 bases from J, the gap between germline ends came to 10 bases. CDR3 residues: CASSLRGTYEQYF. Here the CDR3 DNA reads TGTGCCAGCAGCCTCCGGGGCACCTACGAGCAGTACTTC.

CDR3 in DNA: TGCGCCAGCAGCTTGGTTTCGGGGGCCTGGACTAGCGGCGAGGTCGTCAATGAGCAGTTCTTC. Translated, it gives CASSLVSGAWTSGEVVNEQFF. The chain employs TRBV5-1 and TRBJ2-1, with TRBD2 matching 10 bases. Germline-derived CDR1 and CDR2 are SGHRS and YFSETQ. V shed 0 bases, J shed 6 bases, and the junction held 21 bases outside the gene matches. This CDR3 contains 21 residues.

The chain uses TRBV27 and TRBJ1-5; possible D gene TRBD1, 5 bases. CDR3 length: 15 residues. Germline assignment: CDR1 MNHEY and CDR2 SMNVEV (reference sequence). V lost 5 bases and J 0 bases, leaving 11 bases between the germline ends. CDR3 sequence reads: CASSGGGFSNQPQHF. The CDR3 DNA reads as TGTGCCAGCAGTGGGGGGGGATTTAGCAATCAGCCCCAGCATTTT.

This clone was observed once. The chain is built from TRBV4-1 and TRBJ1-2; 7 bases map to TRBD1. Germline V lookup: CDR1 MGHRA, CDR2 YSYEKL. V lost 2 bases, J lost 8 bases, and 11 bases stayed unmatched. CDR3 length: 15 amino acids. This CDR3 is CASSQPTGPYWGYTF. The CDR3 region has the DNA TGCGCCAGCAGCCAACCGACAGGGCCCTATTGGGGCTACACCTTC.

The rearrangement uses TRBV4-2 and TRBJ2-7, with 13 bases fitting TRBD2. The germline V gene has CDR1 LGHNA and CDR2 YNFKEQ. The CDR3 runs to 15 residues. The ends lost 4 bases at V and 4 bases at J; junction bases unmatched: 4. CDR3 loop: CASSLQTSGRYEQYF. The CDR3 coding sequence is TGTGCCAGCAGCCTCCAGACTAGCGGGAGGTACGAGCAGTACTTC.